This T cell receptor beta chain was observed in a study of tumor-infiltrating lymphocytes in primary liver carcinoma. Study in general: Surgical resection was the treatment these patients received for primary liver carcinoma. Samples returned roughly 3.5 to 8 million productive TCRbeta reads each. Read depth did not differ significantly between tissue types. Findings of the study overall: It was in tumors, not blood, that the top-250-clone fraction was significantly higher (p = 0.039).

As for this clonotype: Its antigen is still unknown.

Out of unsorted whole blood came the blood RNA, and germline DNA was extracted as well. Approximately 4 milliliters of peripheral blood were collected before surgery. V was pared by 5 bases and J by 0 bases, with 11 bases between. Germline V gene data show CDR1 as DFQATT and CDR2 as SNEGSKA (reference sequence). This CDR3 comprises 14 residues. Starting from 500 ng of total RNA, TCR beta cDNA was produced with a primer in the constant region. For TCR beta, libraries were produced by three nested multiplex PCR rounds using slightly modified ARM-PCR. Forward primers for TRBV1-TRBV30 and a C-beta reverse primer served the first two PCR rounds, at around 9 cycles each. Via MiXCR, TCRdb re-called the multiplex PCR reads, giving one row per CDR3 protein. The table has 300,000 to 350,000 distinct CDR3 sequences, almost 65% seen once.

This chain links TRBV20-1 with TRBJ2-1; D call uncertain. The material sequenced was peripheral blood. The sequence was obtained from a man aged 35 to 55 with primary liver carcinoma and hepatitis B virus infection. CDR3 protein: CSAPGASSYNEQFF. In DNA form, the CDR3 reads TGCAGTGCTCCCGGCGCCAGCTCCTACAATGAGCAGTTCTTC.